A selection of T cell receptor beta chains follows, all from one sample in a study of spatial heterogeneity in lung cancer. MiXCR was run by TCRdb on the 5' RACE reads, yielding one entry per CDR3 protein. This table holds fewer than 7,000 distinct CDR3 sequences, about 13% found once. The sequencing used normal lung tissue next to the tumor, collected at surgery. The receptors here all came from a female donor with early-stage non-small cell lung cancer. Each CDR3 is given with its conserved first and last residue. D genes are given only for firm matches. Some rows have no size entry. The others give once, few or many, or a class for an expanded clone.

>TRBJ2-1|-|medium-sized|TRBV4-1
CASSQDGVEQFF
TGCGCCAGCAGCCAAGATGGGGTAGAGCAGTTCTTC
>TRBJ1-2|-|many|TRBV7-9
CASSLASYGYTF
TGTGCCAGCAGCTTAGCCAGCTATGGCTACACCTTC
>TRBJ1-5|-|-|TRBV2
CASHWGSGERSNQPQHF
TGTGCCTCCCATTGGGGGTCGGGGGAACGGAGCAATCAGCCCCAGCATTTT
>TRBJ2-2|-|many|TRBV9
CASSPANGPGELFF
TGTGCCAGCAGCCCCGCCAATGGGCCCGGGGAGCTGTTTTTT
>TRBJ1-1|-|few|TRBV7-6
CASSYSQGITEAFF
TGTGCCAGCAGCTACTCACAGGGTATCACTGAAGCTTTCTTT
>TRBJ2-5|-|-|TRBV7-8
CASSVDTAGTQYF
TGTGCCAGCAGCGTCGACACGGCCGGGACCCAGTACTTC
>TRBJ2-1|TRBD2|many|TRBV7-3
CASSLTSGAYNEQFF
TGTGCCAGCAGCTTGACTAGCGGGGCATACAATGAGCAGTTCTTC
>TRBJ2-1|-|medium-sized|TRBV4-2
CASSQERGDYNEQFF
TGTGCCAGCAGCCAAGAACGTGGGGACTACAATGAGCAGTTCTTC
>TRBJ2-3|TRBD2|medium-sized|TRBV6-2/TRBV6-3
CASSGIAGLLADTQYF
TGTGCCAGCAGCGGCATAGCGGGACTACTGGCAGATACGCAGTATTTT
>TRBJ1-5|TRBD1|many|TRBV4-3
CASSQGQGGEPQHF
TGCGCCAGCAGCCAAGGACAGGGCGGGGAGCCCCAGCATTTT
>TRBJ1-5|TRBD1|many|TRBV6-2/TRBV6-3
CASSSAGGFFMGNQPQHF
TGTGCCAGCAGTTCGGCAGGGGGCTTTTTTATGGGCAATCAGCCCCAGCATTTT
>TRBJ2-6|-|-|TRBV11-3
CASSLIAFMTSSGANVLTF
TGTGCCAGCAGCTTAATAGCTTTCATGACTAGCTCTGGGGCCAACGTCCTGACTTTC
>TRBJ1-2|TRBD1|many|TRBV28
CASSTPGQTYGYTF
TGTGCCAGCAGTACACCGGGACAGACCTATGGCTACACCTTC
>TRBJ2-1|-|many|TRBV4-3
CASSLFTGFTYNEQFF
TGCGCCAGCAGCCTCTTTACCGGGTTTACCTACAATGAGCAGTTCTTC
>TRBJ2-1|-|many|TRBV4-1
CASSQGHPWTPGVNNEQFF
TGCGCCAGCAGCCAGGGCCACCCTTGGACTCCGGGCGTCAACAATGAGCAGTTCTTC
>TRBJ2-2|-|many|TRBV9
CASSSSMVPHTGELFF
TGTGCCAGCAGCTCTTCAATGGTTCCCCACACCGGGGAGCTGTTTTTT
>TRBJ2-5|-|few|TRBV29-1
CSVGEQETQYF
TGCAGCGTTGGGGAGCAAGAGACCCAGTACTTC
>TRBJ2-7|TRBD1|medium-sized|TRBV7-2
CASSLRQGRTYEQYF
TGTGCCAGCAGCTTAAGACAGGGGAGGACCTACGAGCAGTACTTC
>TRBJ1-2|-|medium-sized|TRBV4-1
CASSQDRVGLGGYTF
TGCGCCAGCAGCCAAGATCGGGTCGGCCTGGGAGGCTACACCTTC
>TRBJ1-2|-|many|TRBV11-2
CASSSWDGYGYTF
TGTGCCAGCAGTTCTTGGGACGGTTATGGCTACACCTTC
>TRBJ2-7|-|medium-sized|TRBV7-9
CASSSQGYEQYF
TGTGCCAGCAGCTCACAGGGTTACGAGCAGTACTTC
>TRBJ2-3|-|-|TRBV20-1
CSAARGSHSTDTQYF
TGCAGTGCCGCGAGGGGGTCCCATAGCACAGATACGCAGTATTTT
>TRBJ1-2|-|many|TRBV7-9
CASRGGEWDYGYTF
TGTGCCAGCAGAGGAGGGGAGTGGGACTATGGCTACACCTTC
>TRBJ1-2|-|-|TRBV7-9
CASSLRDYGYTF
TGTGCCAGCAGCTTAAGAGATTATGGCTACACCTTC
>TRBJ2-7|-|many|TRBV20-1
CSARDLGTEQYF
TGCAGTGCTAGAGATTTGGGGACAGAGCAGTACTTC
>TRBJ1-6|TRBD1|many|TRBV28
CASSPGTDSPLHF
TGTGCCAGCAGTCCTGGGACAGATTCACCCCTCCACTTT
>TRBJ2-1|-|many|TRBV7-2
CASSLAGRGYNEQFF
TGTGCCAGCAGCTTAGCCGGGAGAGGCTACAATGAGCAGTTCTTC
>TRBJ2-4|TRBD2|many|TRBV28
CASSPIAGGGGKNIQYF
TGTGCCAGCAGTCCCATAGCGGGAGGCGGCGGCAAAAACATTCAGTACTTC
>TRBJ2-5|TRBD2|many|TRBV20-1
CTSGPQETQYF
TGCACTAGCGGACCCCAAGAGACCCAGTACTTC
>TRBJ2-5|-|medium-sized|TRBV29-1
CSVGGSDRQETQYF
TGCAGCGTTGGAGGTTCGGACAGACAAGAGACCCAGTACTTC
>TRBJ2-2|-|-|TRBV11-2
CASSLGLAPGELFF
TGTGCCAGCAGCTTAGGCCTAGCCCCCGGGGAGCTGTTTTTT
>TRBJ2-3|-|-|TRBV20-1
CSARDLNTQYF
TGCAGTGCGCGGGACCTAAATACGCAGTATTTT
>TRBJ1-5|TRBD1|-|TRBV27
CASSSRDSVYSNQPQHF
TGTGCCAGCAGTTCCAGGGACAGCGTCTATAGCAATCAGCCCCAGCATTTT
>TRBJ2-7|-|many|TRBV29-1
CSVRTGGVESYEQYF
TGCAGCGTCCGAACCGGCGGGGTGGAGTCCTACGAGCAGTACTTC
>TRBJ1-2|-|few|TRBV7-9
CASSRQAGGYGYTF
TGTGCCAGCAGCCGACAGGCGGGGGGCTATGGCTACACCTTC
>TRBJ1-1|-|medium-sized|TRBV7-8
CASSYGQMNTEAFF
TGTGCCAGCAGCTACGGACAGATGAACACTGAAGCTTTCTTT
>TRBJ1-4|-|-|TRBV7-9
CASSQGRGNEKLFF
TGTGCCAGCAGCCAGGGGCGCGGTAACGAAAAACTGTTTTTT
>TRBJ1-5|-|many|TRBV28
CASSSQGSNQPQHF
TGTGCCAGCAGTTCACAGGGAAGCAATCAGCCCCAGCATTTT
>TRBJ1-2|-|-|TRBV7-3
CASSPLVGYGYTF
TGTGCCAGCAGTCCGTTGGTGGGTTATGGCTACACCTTC
>TRBJ2-1|-|medium-sized|TRBV6-2/TRBV6-3
CASSRSPEGYNEQFF
TGTGCCAGCAGTCGGTCCCCTGAAGGCTACAATGAGCAGTTCTTC
>TRBJ2-2|-|large|TRBV27
CASRAGLTNTGELFF
TGTGCCAGCAGGGCAGGCCTCACCAACACCGGGGAGCTGTTTTTT
>TRBJ2-5|-|medium-sized|TRBV5-1
CASSLDFAGETQYF
TGCGCCAGCAGCTTGGATTTTGCAGGGGAGACCCAGTACTTC
>TRBJ2-7|-|medium-sized|TRBV11-1
CASSSLATSYEQYF
TGTGCCAGCAGCTCACTAGCTACATCCTACGAGCAGTACTTC
>TRBJ1-5|-|medium-sized|TRBV12-3/TRBV12-4
CASSSPTGVFQPQHF
TGTGCCAGCAGTTCCCCGACAGGTGTATTTCAGCCCCAGCATTTT
>TRBJ2-5|-|few|TRBV20-1
CSASREETQYF
TGCAGTGCTAGCAGGGAGGAGACCCAGTACTTC
>TRBJ2-3|-|many|TRBV9
CASSERDLVDTQYF
TGTGCCAGCAGCGAACGGGACCTCGTGGATACGCAGTATTTT
>TRBJ2-7|-|-|TRBV19
CASSIALTGYEQYF
TGTGCCAGTAGTATAGCGTTGACAGGCTACGAGCAGTACTTC
>TRBJ2-5|TRBD1|medium-sized|TRBV28
CASSPSGTGLSETQYF
TGTGCCAGCAGTCCGTCCGGGACAGGGCTGTCAGAGACCCAGTACTTC
>TRBJ1-5|-|many|TRBV20-1
CSASSPSVVSNQPQHF
TGCAGTGCTAGTTCCCCGAGCGTCGTTAGCAATCAGCCCCAGCATTTT
>TRBJ2-2|-|many|TRBV20-1
CSARDFRSSYTGELFF
TGCAGTGCTAGAGATTTCAGGTCGAGTTACACCGGGGAGCTGTTTTTT
>TRBJ2-7|-|many|TRBV2
CASSETGHEQYF
TGTGCCAGCAGTGAAACAGGGCACGAGCAGTACTTC
>TRBJ2-2|TRBD2|medium-sized|TRBV5-4
CASSSGLAGSTGELFF
TGTGCCAGCAGCTCCGGTCTAGCGGGAAGCACCGGGGAGCTGTTTTTT
>TRBJ2-7|TRBD1|-|TRBV2
CASSASGTGSHEQYF
TGTGCCAGCAGTGCCTCCGGGACAGGCTCCCACGAGCAGTACTTC
>TRBJ1-1|-|medium-sized|TRBV20-1
CSAPKARAREAFF
TGCAGTGCTCCCAAGGCCCGGGCGCGTGAGGCTTTCTTT
>TRBJ2-3|-|many|TRBV6-2/TRBV6-3
CASSYSGRRDTQYF
TGTGCCAGCAGTTACTCGGGGCGGAGGGATACGCAGTATTTT